What follows describes a single TCR beta chain. Clones were read by immunoSEQ multiplex PCR, and TCRdb kept only the in-frame ones, dropping some. The sample has roughly 74,000 clones; 75% to 95% are singletons. Per germline, CDR1 SGHVS and CDR2 FNYEAQ. The V gene end was trimmed by 1 base and the J gene end by 0 bases; junction bases not matched to a gene: 0. This CDR3 comprises 14 residues. The data stem from a study of technical replicates of blood from a few donors. The specimen was T cells isolated from PBMCs. V and J are TRBV7-6 and TRBJ2-7; 7 bases are a match to TRBD2. This receptor was identified in a human donor in good health. The CDR3 nucleotides read TGTGCCAGCAGCTTAGGGACTAGCTCCTACGAGCAGTACTTC. Translating it yields CASSLGTSSYEQYF.